This T cell receptor beta chain was identified in a study of CD8 T cells in ankylosing spondylitis. Study-level findings and limits: A TCR beta motif of under ten highly homologous variants seemed to mark ankylosing spondylitis blood.

This clonotype was counted a few times. Its specificity is not known. The TCR beta libraries were generated through quantitative 5'-RACE incorporating molecular barcodes. TCRdb recomputed calls from the 5' RACE reads with MiXCR, one row per CDR3 protein. The sample contains over 600,000 distinct CDR3 sequences, around 17% of which appear only once. Germline-derived CDR1 and CDR2 are GTSNPN and SVGIG (reference sequence). The CDR3 runs 13 residues. Trimming cost V 4 bases and J 4 bases, with 10 bases left between them. The sequenced sample was blood, either unsorted or a sorted T cell fraction (not recorded which). The source of this sequence is a male donor with ankylosing spondylitis. The gene calls are TRBV30 and TRBJ2-2, with D maybe TRBD1 (6 bases). CDR3 loop: CAWTGHITGELFF. For the CDR3, the DNA is TGTGCCTGGACGGGACACATCACCGGGGAGCTGTTTTTT.